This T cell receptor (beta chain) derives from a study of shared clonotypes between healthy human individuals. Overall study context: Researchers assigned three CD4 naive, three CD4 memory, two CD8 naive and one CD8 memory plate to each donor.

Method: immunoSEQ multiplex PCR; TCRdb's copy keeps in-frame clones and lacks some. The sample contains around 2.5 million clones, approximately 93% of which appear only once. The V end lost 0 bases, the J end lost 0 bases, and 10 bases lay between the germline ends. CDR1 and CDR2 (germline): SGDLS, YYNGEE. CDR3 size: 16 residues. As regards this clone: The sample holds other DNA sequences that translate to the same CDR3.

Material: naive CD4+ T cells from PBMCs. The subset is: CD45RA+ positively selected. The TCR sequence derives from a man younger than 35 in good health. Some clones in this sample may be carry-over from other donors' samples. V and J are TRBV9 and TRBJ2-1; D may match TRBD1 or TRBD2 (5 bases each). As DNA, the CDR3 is TGTGCCAGCAGCGTAGGGGGCGGGCGCTCCTACAATGAGCAGTTCTTC. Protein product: CASSVGGGRSYNEQFF.